Each of the 29 T cell receptor beta chains below was sequenced from the same sample in a study of CD8+ T cells in alopecia areata. The authors extracted RNA and reverse transcribed it into cDNA as the sequencing template. Sequenced by immunoSEQ multiplex PCR; TCRdb stores in-frame clones only, minus some. The sample consists of 200,000 to 250,000 clones, 50% to 70% of them appearing once. The treatment is: oral pan-JAK inhibitor, 5-10 mg twice daily. This sample comprised CD4+ T cells sorted from blood, obtained at week 4, from a patient treated with tofacitinib. These receptors all come from a human donor with alopecia areata.

This clone has a single count. The CDR3 sequence: CASNLGPDEQYF. The DNA for the CDR3 is TGTGCCAGCAACCTAGGACCGGACGAGCAGTACTTC. The chain couples TRBV6-1 to TRBJ2-7; D ambiguous. Trimming pared 7 bases from V and 5 bases from J, leaving 12 bases between. CDR1 is MNHNS and CDR2 is SASEGT in the germline V gene. This CDR3 is built from 12 residues.

The J gene is TRBJ1-1, the V gene TRBV6-5; TRBD1 matches 11 bases. Germline-derived CDR1 and CDR2 are MNHEY and SVGAGI. The CDR3 extends over 14 amino acids. The J segment lost 4 bases and the V segment lost 4 bases, leaving 2 bases of the junction unmatched. The CDR3 nucleotides read TGTGCCAGCAGTTTCGGGACAGGGGGCACTGAAGCTTTCTTT. As protein: CASSFGTGGTEAFF.

As concerns this clone: The junction differs from germline at one of its ends, possibly a read error. This chain joins TRBV29-1 and TRBJ1-2; D is undetermined. CDR1 and CDR2 (germline): SQVTM, ANQGSEA. This CDR3 spans 9 amino acids. The CDR3 sequence is CSVERGSPF. The CDR3 bases are TGCAGCGTTGAACGGGGATCCCCCTTC. The full variable domain, completed using reference TRBV29-1 and TRBJ1-2, is SAVISQKPSRDICQRGTSLTIQCQVDSQVTMMFWYRQQPGQSLTLIATANQGSEATYESGFVIDKFPISRPNLTFSTLTVSNMSPEDSSIYLCSVERGSPFGSGTRLTVV.

This chain links TRBV30 with TRBJ1-4; D is unclear. The germline V gene has CDR1 GTSNPN and CDR2 SVGIG (reference sequence). Trimming took 0 bases from V and 6 from J, leaving 5 bases between them. The CDR3 sequence is 12 residues long. CDR3 protein: CAWSVTYEKLFF. The CDR3 DNA follows: TGTGCCTGGAGTGTTACCTATGAAAAACTGTTTTTT.

In this sample, this clone turned up a few times. The chain carries TRBV19 and TRBJ1-1; D ambiguous. Germline V gene data show CDR1 as LNHDA and CDR2 as SQIVND (reference sequence). The V gene lost 2 bases and the J gene lost 0 bases, with 7 bases spanning the gap. The CDR3 contains 14 residues. The CDR3 region is CASSIKAVNTEAFF. The CDR3 nucleotides read TGTGCCAGTAGTATAAAAGCGGTGAACACTGAAGCTTTCTTT.

The sample holds many counts of this clone. V is TRBV7-2 and J is TRBJ1-1; tentative D call: TRBD1 (6 bases). Germline CDR1 reads SGHTA; CDR2 reads FQGNSA. V was shortened by 5 bases and J by 7 bases, with 14 bases between the two germline ends. This CDR3 spans 13 amino acids. CDR3 region: CASSEQQGVEAFF. The CDR3, as DNA: TGTGCCAGCAGCGAGCAACAGGGAGTTGAAGCTTTCTTT.

This clone came up a few times. The chain couples TRBV27 to TRBJ2-7, with 9 bases identical to TRBD1. The CDR3 has 13 amino acids. Trimming took 5 bases from V and 5 from J; bases not matched to a gene: 4. Germline CDR1 MNHEY, CDR2 SMNVEV (reference sequence). In nucleotides, the CDR3 is TGTGCCAGCAGTCTAGGACAGGGGAACGAGCAGTACTTC. Translated: CASSLGQGNEQYF.

The chain carries TRBV30 and TRBJ2-7; 8 bases are a match to TRBD1. The CDR3 loop spans 13 amino acids. CDR1 is GTSNPN and CDR2 is SVGIG in the germline V gene (reference sequence). The J segment lost 2 bases and the V segment lost 5 bases, leaving 5 bases of the junction unmatched. As DNA, the CDR3 is TGTGCCTGGGAAGGACAGGGAGCCTACGAGCAGTACTTC. Amino acids: CAWEGQGAYEQYF.

The V call is TRBV4-3, the J call TRBJ1-2; a possible D gene is TRBD1 (6 bases). CDR3 size: 14 residues. Trimming shortened V by 6 bases and J by 2 bases, and 13 bases separated the two germline ends. Germline assignment: CDR1 LGHNA and CDR2 YSLEER. CDR3 region: CASSTLGTNYGYTF. CDR3 in DNA: TGCGCCAGCAGTACGTTGGGGACAAACTATGGCTACACCTTC.

This clone occurred once. V usage is TRBV25-1 and J usage is TRBJ2-6; tentatively, D is TRBD2 (6 bases). Germline V CDR1 and CDR2: MGHDK, SYGVNS. The CDR3 covers 16 residues. V lost 5 bases and J 0 bases, leaving 11 bases between the germline ends. In DNA, the CDR3 is TGTGCCAGCAGTTCCACGGGACTCTCTGGGGCCAACGTCCTGACTTTC. Its translation is CASSSTGLSGANVLTF.

V usage is TRBV7-6 and J usage is TRBJ1-6; 7 nucleotides align to TRBD1. CDR3 size: 15 residues. V shed 8 bases and J 7 bases; nucleotides not matched to a gene: 11. CDR1 and CDR2 (germline): SGHVS, FNYEAQ. The CDR3 nucleotides read TGTGCCAGCGCCGAGAATCCAGGGGGGAATTCACCCCTCCACTTT. Encoded protein: CASAENPGGNSPLHF.

V is TRBV29-1 and J is TRBJ1-1; D may be TRBD1 (6 bases). Germline values: CDR1 SQVTM, CDR2 ANQGSEA. This CDR3 has 12 residues. V lost 6 bases and J 2 bases, leaving 10 bases between the germline ends. The CDR3 DNA is TGCAGCGTCTCGGGACACAACACTGAAGCTTTCTTT. Translation: CSVSGHNTEAFF.

This clone was recorded a few times. Other DNA sequences in this sample translate to the same CDR3. This chain connects TRBV20-1 to TRBJ2-3; D is uncertain. The V and J ends lost 7 bases and 1 base respectively, with 3 bases between them. CDR1 is DFQATT and CDR2 is SNEGSKA in the germline V gene (reference sequence). The CDR3 sequence is 10 residues long. CDR3 in DNA: TGCAGTGTGGGCACAGATACGCAGTATTTT. Translating gives CSVGTDTQYF.

V and J are TRBV29-1 and TRBJ2-1; weak D call: TRBD2 (6 bases). The germline CDR1 and CDR2 sequences are SQVTM and ANQGSEA. With 6 bases removed from V and 9 bases from J, the gap between germline ends came to 18 bases. This CDR3 has 13 residues. CDR3 region: CSVVGLTGGEQFF. CDR3 coding DNA: TGCAGCGTAGTGGGCCTTACCGGGGGTGAGCAGTTCTTC.

V usage is TRBV30 and J usage is TRBJ1-1; D not resolved. The CDR3 is 12 residues long. The germline gives CDR1 GTSNPN, CDR2 SVGIG (reference sequence). Trimming stripped 1 base from V and 0 bases from J, with 3 bases between. The CDR3 sequence is CAWSDLNTEAFF. CDR3 nucleotide sequence: TGTGCCTGGAGTGACTTGAACACTGAAGCTTTCTTT.

V gene TRBV29-1 combines with J gene TRBJ2-1; no clear D gene. Per the germline V gene, CDR1 is SQVTM and CDR2 is ANQGSEA. Trimming stripped 5 bases from V and 0 bases from J, with 8 bases between. The CDR3 is 13 amino acids. The CDR3 coding sequence is TGCAGCGTTACCCTTGTCTCCTACAATGAGCAGTTCTTC. This translates into CSVTLVSYNEQFF.

This clone was counted once. The J gene is TRBJ1-4, the V gene TRBV30; D gene uncertain. From germline, CDR1 is GTSNPN and CDR2 SVGIG (reference sequence). The length of the CDR3 is 12 residues. V was pared by 3 bases and J by 7 bases, with 9 bases between. CDR3 sequence: CAWSRSGEKLFF. In nucleotides, the CDR3 is TGTGCCTGGAGCCGTTCGGGTGAAAAACTGTTTTTT.

The count of this clone is one. This chain links TRBV25-1 with TRBJ1-6; no clear D. Per germline, CDR1 MGHDK and CDR2 SYGVNS. This CDR3 is built from 13 residues. The germline V and J ends were trimmed by 4 bases and 10 bases, with 11 bases remaining between them. Here the CDR3 DNA reads TGTGCCAGCAGTGGGAAAACCGGGTCACCCCTCCACTTT. It translates to CASSGKTGSPLHF.

The CDR3 DNA reads TGTGCCAGCAGCGTAGCCGGGGGTTCGACCCAGTACTTC. It specifies CASSVAGGSTQYF. The V and J genes are TRBV9 and TRBJ2-5; the D gene is possibly TRBD2 (6 bases). Per the germline V gene, CDR1 is SGDLS and CDR2 is YYNGEE. Trimming removed 0 bases at V and 7 bases at J, with 10 bases between. This CDR3 is built from 13 residues.

This clone was detected only a few times. CDR3 coding DNA: TGTGCCAGCTCACCAGCGACATGGAAAAACACAGATACGCAGTATTTT. It encodes CASSPATWKNTDTQYF. The gene calls are TRBV18 and TRBJ2-3; D gene unclear. CDR1 and CDR2 (germline): KGHSH, LQKENI. The CDR3 runs 16 residues. The ends were cut back, 2 bases at V and 2 bases at J, with 14 bases in the middle.

The genes are TRBV7-2 and TRBJ2-7; TRBD1 is a possible D gene (6 bases). Trimming shortened V by 5 bases and J by 1 base, and 15 bases separated the two germline ends. Germline V CDR1 and CDR2: SGHTA, FQGNSA. The CDR3 runs to 15 residues. The CDR3 region has the DNA TGTGCCAGCAGCCTCACAGGGATAACGTCCTACGAGCAGTACTTC. Residues: CASSLTGITSYEQYF.

V usage is TRBV7-2 and J usage is TRBJ2-2; D unresolved. The CDR3 covers 14 residues. The V end lost 1 base, the J end lost 6 bases, and 9 bases lay between the germline ends. CDR1 and CDR2 from the germline V gene are SGHTA and FQGNSA. In nucleotides, the CDR3 is TGTGCCAGCAGCTTAGGTGGATGGTCCGGGGAGCTGTTTTTT. The encoded protein is CASSLGGWSGELFF.

The chain couples TRBV29-1 to TRBJ2-2; no clear D. The germline V gene encodes CDR1 SQVTM and CDR2 ANQGSEA. The CDR3 spans 13 residues. V shed 7 bases and J shed 2 bases, with 11 bases lying between them. In nucleotides, the CDR3 is TGCAGCGCACTGACCGAAAACACCGGGGAGCTGTTTTTT. Amino acid sequence: CSALTENTGELFF.

This chain connects TRBV9 to TRBJ2-3; 10 bases match TRBD2. V trimming: 4 bases; J trimming: 6 bases; junction bases outside the gene matches: 14. This CDR3 region has 17 residues. Germline CDR1 reads SGDLS; CDR2 reads YYNGEE. The CDR3 bases are TGTGCCAGCAGCAAACAAGCCAGCGGGGGGGCTTGGGATACGCAGTATTTT. Protein sequence: CASSKQASGGAWDTQYF.

This clone was counted only a few times. CDR3 region: CASSPPAGDTQYF. Written as DNA, the CDR3 is TGCGCCAGCAGTCCCCCTGCGGGGGATACGCAGTATTTT. V usage is TRBV10-2 and J usage is TRBJ2-3; the D gene is possibly TRBD2 (6 bases). This CDR3 has 13 amino acids. The ends were cut back, 5 bases at V and 6 bases at J, with 12 bases in the middle. Germline V gives CDR1 WSHSY, CDR2 SAAADI.

At least ten counts were recorded for this clone. The genes are TRBV5-5 and TRBJ1-6; unclear D gene. The germline gives CDR1 SGHKS, CDR2 YYEKEE (reference sequence). CDR3 length equals 14 residues. The V gene lost 0 bases and the J gene lost 7 bases, with 8 bases spanning the gap. CDR3 sequence reads: CASSLGLPNSPLHF. DNA of the CDR3: TGTGCCAGCAGCTTGGGACTCCCGAATTCACCCCTCCACTTT.

The genes are TRBV30 and TRBJ1-2; D not resolved. The length of the CDR3 is 13 residues. Germline V gene sequence: CDR1 GTSNPN, CDR2 SVGIG (reference sequence). The V and J ends lost 5 bases and 5 bases respectively, with 15 bases between them. CDR3 DNA: TGTGCCTGGGGGTCTTCCACGGGATATGGCTACACCTTC. Translated: CAWGSSTGYGYTF.

The count of this clone is one. The chain carries TRBV30 and TRBJ2-3; tentative D call: TRBD1 (6 bases). This CDR3 spans 11 amino acids. The V and J ends lost 4 bases and 4 bases respectively, with 6 bases between them. Germline V gene data show CDR1 as GTSNPN and CDR2 as SVGIG (reference sequence). This CDR3 reads CAWTGADTQYF. DNA of the CDR3: TGTGCCTGGACAGGGGCAGATACGCAGTATTTT. Drawing the rest from reference TRBV30 and TRBJ2-3, the complete variable domain is SQTIHQWPATLVQPVGSPLSLECTVEGTSNPNLYWYRQAAGRGLQLLFYSVGIGQISSEVPQNLSASRPQDRQFILSSKKLLLSDSGFYLCAWTGADTQYFGPGTRLTVL.

Points on this clone: Other nucleotide sequences in the sample specify the same CDR3. V usage is TRBV29-1 and J usage is TRBJ1-2; D call uncertain. The ends were cut back, 0 bases at V and 5 bases at J, with 7 bases in the middle. Germline V lookup: CDR1 SQVTM, CDR2 ANQGSEA. CDR3 size: 12 residues. The CDR3 protein is CSVEDRIYGYTF. Here the CDR3 DNA reads TGCAGCGTTGAAGACAGGATTTATGGCTACACCTTC.